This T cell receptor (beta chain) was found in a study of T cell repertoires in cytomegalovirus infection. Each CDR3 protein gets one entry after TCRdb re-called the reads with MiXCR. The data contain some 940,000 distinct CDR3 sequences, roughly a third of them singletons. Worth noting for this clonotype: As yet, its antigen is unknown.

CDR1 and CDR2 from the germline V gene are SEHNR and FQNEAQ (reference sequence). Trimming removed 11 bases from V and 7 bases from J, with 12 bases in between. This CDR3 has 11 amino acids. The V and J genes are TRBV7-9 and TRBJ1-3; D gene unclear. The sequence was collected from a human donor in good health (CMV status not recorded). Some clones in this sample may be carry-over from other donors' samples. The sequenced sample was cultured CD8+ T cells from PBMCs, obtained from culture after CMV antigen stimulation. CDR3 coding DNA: TGTGCCCAGCAAGTGCGCAACACCATATATTTT. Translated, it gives CAQQVRNTIYF.